The clone carrying this TCR beta chain was picked up many times. The sample comes from a study of regulatory T cells in long-lasting Graves disease. For TCR beta, libraries came from iRepertoire HTBI primers and Arm-PCR of CDR3 regions. Each CDR3 protein is one row after TCRdb ran MiXCR on the multiplex PCR reads. The sample lists about 290,000 distinct CDR3 sequences, more than 20% occurring once. From germline, CDR1 is MDHEN and CDR2 SYDVKM. Trimming pared 4 bases from V and 2 bases from J, leaving 12 bases between. The CDR3 loop spans 15 amino acids. Time point meaning: persistent/refractory GD, antithyroid drugs over 5 years with positive TRAb. The authors made the TCR library using RNA they extracted from PBMCs.

The V call is TRBV28, the J call TRBJ1-5; a possible D gene is TRBD1 (5 bases). This TCR was sampled from a female donor with Graves disease. This specimen consisted of peripheral blood mononuclear cells (PBMCs), obtained when the disease was refractory, from a patient treated with antithyroid drugs. Written as DNA, the CDR3 is TGTGCCAGCAGTTCCAGGGTGACGGGCAATCAGCCCCAGCATTTT. It codes for CASSSRVTGNQPQHF.